This T cell receptor beta chain was sequenced during a study of shared clonotypes between healthy human individuals. The CDR3 totals 16 residues. Deletions cut 0 bases from V and 8 bases from J, with 19 bases between. Germline values: CDR1 SGHAT, CDR2 FQNNGV. The study, taken as a whole, reports: Naive subsets generally had larger estimated richness than memory subsets.

With respect to this clone: As yet, its antigen is unknown.

Partitioning of CD4+ cells yielded a CD45RA+ naive subset and a CD45RA-negative memory subset. Libraries were prepared by immunoSEQ multiplex PCR; TCRdb keeps only in-frame clonotypes and omits some of them. Among 2 million to 2.5 million clones listed, approximately 96% were seen once. This TCR derives from a man aged 18 to 30 in good health. This rearrangement joins TRBV11-2 to TRBJ1-2, with D perhaps matching TRBD1 (6 bases). The source material was naive CD4+ T cells sorted from blood. Subset indicated: CD45RA+ positively selected. The CDR3 DNA reads as TGTGCCAGCAGCTTAGAAAGTACAGGGAGCCTAGGAGGCTACACCTTC. Amino acid sequence: CASSLESTGSLGGYTF.